The TCR beta chain under discussion was sequenced for a study of radiation and T cells in renal cell carcinoma. Assay: immunoSEQ multiplex PCR; the TCRdb copy retains only in-frame clones and omits some. The table includes 15,000 or so clones, roughly 50% detected once. Described treatment: 15 Gy SBRT to primary tumor, nephrectomy 4 weeks later. CDR1 is SNHLY and CDR2 is FYNNEI in the germline V gene. Germline trimming cut 5 bases from V and 4 bases from J; bases unmatched to any gene: 4. The CDR3 is made up of 13 amino acids. The genes are TRBV2 and TRBJ2-5; 7 bases map to TRBD1. This receptor was obtained from a woman in her fifties or sixties with renal cell carcinoma. The starting material was tumor tissue, obtained from a patient whose treatment included radiotherapy and nephrectomy. CDR3 amino acids: CASSQGEGETQYF. CDR3 DNA: TGTGCCAGCAGTCAGGGGGAAGGAGAGACCCAGTACTTC.